This record covers a single TCR beta chain. This clonotype is categorized as medium-sized (0.01 to 0.1%). Its antigen has not been determined. Per-nucleotide qualities are absent, and no much larger clonotype sits a single base away. Using a mixed TRB-A/B primer pool, multiplex touch-down PCR amplified rearranged TRB sequences covering the V, D and J segments. Two consecutive PCR reactions with Phusion HS II polymerase added Illumina adapters and sample indices to the amplicons. The amplicons were purified from gel with the NucleoSpin Gel and PCR Clean-up kit and then assessed with Qubit and an Agilent 2100 Bioanalyzer. The libraries were sequenced on an Illumina MiSeq with 600-cycle, single-indexed, paired-end runs. On the study's bioinformatics: MiXCR versions 2.12 and 3.0.5 were used to process TRB sequences. Each unique CDR3 nucleotide sequence was counted as one clone, and only productive sequences with at least two reads were retained. Shannon diversity, evenness, clonality (one minus evenness), and alpha-parameterized diversity profiles from alpha 0 to 5 were included as repertoire metrics. The IGoR algorithm was used to calculate generation probabilities for clones in the paired samples taken before and after chemotherapy. TCRdb reworked the public reads: Q25 trimming with fastp, MiXCR clone assembly, productive beta chains retained. Records with the same CDR3 protein are collapsed into one entry carrying the most frequent genes and DNA. In this record, the V and J calls reflect TCRdb's handling and not the investigators' own analysis. This sample gives around 13,000 distinct CDR3 sequences in total; 25% to 30% of them show up just once. Roughly a tenth of the sample is held by the ten biggest clonotypes.

The germline V gene encodes CDR1 MNHEY and CDR2 SVGAGI. Spanning cysteine to phenylalanine, the CDR3 consists of 15 amino acids. Just CDR3 DNA is preserved here, 45 bases in frame from base 1. Trimming costs V 6 bases and J 2 bases, and their ends lie 16 bases apart. TCR beta rearrangements were amplified from genomic DNA extracted from peripheral blood rather than from sorted cells or RNA. The sample originates from a study of T cell repertoires in aging, cancer and after chemotherapy (dated by TCRdb to between 2018 and 2020). As for the study more broadly: Donors were distributed across six age groups ranging from 30 or younger to 70 or older, with at least three individuals included per group. Alongside some 100 healthy donors serving as a reference group, the cohort included some 220 cancer patients, of whom some 91 had hematological cancers and about 130 had solid cancers. In total, the full dataset held about 8.8 million TCR reads. In the hematological group, the paired samples taken before and after chemotherapy came from chronic lymphocytic leukemia patients who were treated with regimens based on fludarabine or bendamustine. To examine immunoaging and T cell reconstitution after chemotherapy, the study profiled TCR beta repertoires in peripheral blood from healthy donors and cancer patients.

The paper as a whole reports these results and caveats: An increase in median generation probability over the chemotherapy interval was observed in both cancer cohorts, suggesting that the repertoire was reconstituted through rebound thymic output. Lymphoid organ infiltration was present in hematological cancer patients, and this infiltration may itself impair thymic emigration or peripheral T cell expansion. In healthy donors, the decline in TCR diversity with age was mainly due to loss of richness, whereas in cancer patients loss of evenness also played a role. The authors noted that the repertoire data do not allow conclusions about immunological memory after chemotherapy. Compared with age-matched healthy donors, untreated patients with either hematological or solid cancers had significantly lower TCR diversity in the blood along with higher clonality.

Here the chain combines TRBV6-5 and TRBJ1-2; tentative D gene TRBD1, with 6 bases matching. The clonotype originates from a human donor with a blood cancer. The sequencing input was blood. The CDR3 loop reads CASSTLGQFNYGYTF. The DNA is as follows: TGTGCCAGCAGCACACTAGGACAGTTCAACTATGGCTACACCTTC.